A selection of T cell receptor beta chains follows, all from one sample in a study of regulatory T cells in long-lasting Graves disease. TCRdb recomputed calls from the multiplex PCR reads with MiXCR, one row per CDR3 protein. Of around 450,000 distinct CDR3 sequences in the sample, under 25% were seen once. Source: peripheral blood mononuclear cells (PBMCs), taken when the disease was refractory, from a patient treated with antithyroid drugs. Receptors were obtained from a female donor with Graves disease. The CDR3 runs from the conserved cysteine through the conserved F or W. Fields, in order: clone size, D gene, J gene, V gene, CDR3 DNA, CDR3 protein. A D gene is named only where the DNA matches it firmly. The size field is filled for only some rows; it gives once, few, many or a size class.

few,.,TRBJ1-2,TRBV7-9,TGTGCCAGCAGCTTAGTAAGGGGGTTGAGCTATGGCTACACCTTC,CASSLVRGLSYGYTF
few,.,TRBJ2-5,TRBV7-2,TGTGCCAGCAGCTTACCCCCACGACAGGCAAGAGAGACCCAGTACTTC,CASSLPPRQARETQYF
few,TRBD1,TRBJ1-5,TRBV7-8,TGTGCCAGCAGCCCGGACAGGGGGCGCATCAATCAGCCCCAGCATTTT,CASSPDRGRINQPQHF
.,.,TRBJ2-7,TRBV7-8,TGTGCCAGCAGCTTAGTTCGGGCCCCAGGTCCGGCCTACGAGCAGTACTTC,CASSLVRAPGPAYEQYF
.,TRBD1,TRBJ1-1,TRBV5-1,TGCGCCAGCAGCTTGGAAGGGGGCGCTCCCACTGAAGCTTTCTTT,CASSLEGGAPTEAFF
few,.,TRBJ1-5,TRBV5-5,TGTGCCAGCAGCTTGTCGGGGGCCCGCAATCAGCCCCAGCATTTT,CASSLSGARNQPQHF
many,TRBD1,TRBJ1-1,TRBV6-1,TGTGCCAGCACTCGACAGGGGTTTGCTATGAACACTGAAGCTTTCTTT,CASTRQGFAMNTEAFF
.,.,TRBJ2-2,TRBV7-2,TGTGCCAGCAGCTTAGCCATCGGCAGGGGGGCCGGGGAGCTGTTTTTT,CASSLAIGRGAGELFF
once,.,TRBJ2-1,TRBV11-1,TGTGCCAGCAGCTTAGAAGCGGCCTCCTACAATGAGCAGTTCTTC,CASSLEAASYNEQFF
few,TRBD1,TRBJ1-2,TRBV19,TGTGCCAGCGGACAGGAACGGTACTATGGCTACACCTTC,CASGQERYYGYTF
.,TRBD1,TRBJ1-4,TRBV6-2/TRBV6-3,TGTGCCAGCAGTGCCATGGACAGGAGTAATGAAAAACTGTTTTTT,CASSAMDRSNEKLFF
few,TRBD1,TRBJ2-7,TRBV11-2,TGTGCCAGCAGCTTCAATCACGGGACAGGGGGCAGCGAGCAGTACTTC,CASSFNHGTGGSEQYF
few,TRBD2,TRBJ2-7,TRBV28,TGTGCCAGCAGTCCCGGTCTAGCGGGGGCCCCCTCCTACGAGCAGTACTTC,CASSPGLAGAPSYEQYF
.,.,TRBJ2-1,TRBV27,TGTGCCAGCAGACCTAATGCCAATGAGCAGTTCTTC,CASRPNANEQFF
many,TRBD2,TRBJ2-7,TRBV2,TGTGCCAGCAGTGAAGGGAGCGGGAGGGGTTACGAGCAGTACTTC,CASSEGSGRGYEQYF
few,.,TRBJ2-5,TRBV6-5,TGTGCCAGCAGTTACGACTGGGGCCAGGAGACCCAGTACTTC,CASSYDWGQETQYF
many,TRBD1,TRBJ1-4,TRBV28,TGTGCCAGCAGCCCGGACAGGGAGAGGGGTAATGAAAAACTGTTTTTT,CASSPDRERGNEKLFF
.,TRBD1,TRBJ1-5,TRBV19,TGTGTCAGTCTACCTTGGACAGGGGCGAGCAATCAGCCCCAGCATTTT,CVSLPWTGASNQPQHF
few,TRBD2,TRBJ2-3,TRBV28,TGTGCCAGCGCCGCTTCTTTGGGGGGGTTCGGCACAGATACGCAGTATTTT,CASAASLGGFGTDTQYF
.,TRBD1,TRBJ2-7,TRBV3-1,TGTGCCAGCAGCCAAGTTGGGACAGATACTTTCTACGAGCAGTACTTC,CASSQVGTDTFYEQYF
few,.,TRBJ1-3,TRBV12-3/TRBV12-4,TGTGCCAGCAGTTTTTTTTACCGAGGAACCCACTCTGGAAACACCATATATTTT,CASSFFYRGTHSGNTIYF
few,.,TRBJ1-6,TRBV7-8,TGTGCCAGCAGCCCGTCTCCCGGAAGTTATAATTCACCCCTCCACTTT,CASSPSPGSYNSPLHF
few,TRBD1,TRBJ2-5,TRBV29-1,TGCAGCGGTAGAGAACCGGGACAGACAAAAGAGACCCAGTACTTC,CSGREPGQTKETQYF